The T cell receptor (beta chain) under discussion was sequenced for a study of memory CD4+ T cells and cytomegalovirus serostatus. The sort gate was single viable CD3+CD4+CD8-CD45RO+ cells for memory CD4+ T cells. The CDR3 is 15 residues long. Germline V gene sequence: CDR1 SEHNR, CDR2 FQNEAQ (reference sequence). Trimming removed 5 bases from V and 1 base from J, with 12 bases in between. Clones were sequenced by immunoSEQ multiplex PCR, and TCRdb holds only the in-frame ones, with some missing. Among over 55,000 clones listed, over 75% were seen once. Sequenced material: memory CD4+ T cells from blood. This receptor was obtained from an adult in good health and CMV-seronegative. The rearrangement uses TRBV7-9 and TRBJ1-3; tentative D call: TRBD1 (5 bases). This CDR3 reads CASSRDGNSGNTIYF. The CDR3 DNA sequence: TGTGCCAGCAGCCGGGACGGGAATTCTGGAAACACCATATATTTT.